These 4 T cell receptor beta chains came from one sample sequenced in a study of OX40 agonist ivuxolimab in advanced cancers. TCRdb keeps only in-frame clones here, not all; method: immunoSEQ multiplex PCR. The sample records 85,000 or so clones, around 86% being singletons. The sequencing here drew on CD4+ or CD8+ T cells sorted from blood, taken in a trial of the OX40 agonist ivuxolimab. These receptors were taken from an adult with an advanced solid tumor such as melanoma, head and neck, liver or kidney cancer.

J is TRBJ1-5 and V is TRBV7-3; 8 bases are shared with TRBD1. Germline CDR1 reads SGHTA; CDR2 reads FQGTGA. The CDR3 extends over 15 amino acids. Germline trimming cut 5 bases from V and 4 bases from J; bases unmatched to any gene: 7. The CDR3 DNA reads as TGTGCCAGCAGCGCGACGGGACAGGCTAATCAGCCCCAGCATTTT. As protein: CASSATGQANQPQHF.

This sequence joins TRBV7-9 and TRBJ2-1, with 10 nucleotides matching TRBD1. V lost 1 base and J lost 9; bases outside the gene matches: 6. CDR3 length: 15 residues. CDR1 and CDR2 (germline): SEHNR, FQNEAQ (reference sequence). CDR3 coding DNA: TGTGCCAGCAGCTTAGGGACAGGGGGGAGCAGTGAGCAGTTCTTC. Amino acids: CASSLGTGGSSEQFF.

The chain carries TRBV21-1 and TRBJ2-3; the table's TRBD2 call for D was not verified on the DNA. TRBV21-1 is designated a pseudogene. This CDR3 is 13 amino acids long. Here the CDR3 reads CASRGGFTDTQYF. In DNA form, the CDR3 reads TGTGCCAGCAGGGGGGGTTTCACAGATACGCAGTATTTT.

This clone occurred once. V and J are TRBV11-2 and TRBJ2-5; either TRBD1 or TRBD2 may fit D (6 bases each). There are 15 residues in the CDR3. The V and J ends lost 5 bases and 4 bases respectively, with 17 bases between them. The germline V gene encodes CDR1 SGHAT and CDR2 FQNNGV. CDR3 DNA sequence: TGTGCCAGCAGCACAAGTGGCCGGGGGCGAGAGACCCAGTACTTC. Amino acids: CASSTSGRGRETQYF. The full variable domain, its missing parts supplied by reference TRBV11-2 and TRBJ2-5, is EAGVAQSPRYKIIEKRQSVAFWCNPISGHATLYWYQQILGQGPKLLIQFQNNGVVDDSQLPKDRFSAERLKGVDSTLKIQPAKLEDSAVYLCASSTSGRGRETQYFGPGTRLLVL.